A selection of T cell receptor beta chains follows, all from one sample in a study of cytomegalovirus exposure and HLA in healthy donors. Assay used: immunoSEQ multiplex PCR; TCRdb lists only in-frame clones, some missing. Recorded here are about 88,000 clones; the top ten clones represent approximately 5.7%. Sequencing input: PBMCs. Source of these receptors: a girl under 18 in good health and CMV-seropositive. The conserved cysteine and the conserved F or W are not part of the CDR3 here. D genes are given only for firm matches.

CDR3aa	v_gene	d_gene	j_gene
ASSQLQETQY	TRBV4-1	.	TRBJ2-5
ATRQGQGEQY	TRBV15	.	TRBJ2-7
SVARQLKDYGYT	TRBV29-1	.	TRBJ1-2
ASSQMTSGDYNEQF	TRBV4-2	TRBD2	TRBJ2-1
ASSLASDNEQF	TRBV13	.	TRBJ2-1
ASSVAQTLNTEAF	TRBV9	.	TRBJ1-1
ASTSSGNTIY	TRBV6-5	.	TRBJ1-3
SVVPGGYEQY	TRBV29-1	TRBD2	TRBJ2-7
ASSQGTVANYGYT	TRBV4-1	.	TRBJ1-2
ASSLARQGGT	TRBV7-9	.	TRBJ2-7
ASSLGLAGGEYEQY	TRBV5-1	TRBD2	TRBJ2-7
ASSIGGAPLH	TRBV19	.	TRBJ1-6
ASSLGESPLH	TRBV5-6	.	TRBJ1-6
ASSLVQGTGYGYT	TRBV11-2	.	TRBJ1-2
ASSLASGVNTEAF	TRBV28	.	TRBJ1-1
ASRSGQGFNEQY	TRBV7-9	TRBD1	TRBJ2-7
ASSTGTGHYEQY	TRBV11-2	TRBD1	TRBJ2-7
ASSDPKRGLAAYNEQF	TRBV25-1	TRBD2	TRBJ2-1
ASSSGQSYGNYGYT	TRBV6-5	TRBD1	TRBJ1-2
ASAEGRVGEYGYT	TRBV6-1	.	TRBJ1-2
ASSPAGAAEAF	TRBV9	.	TRBJ1-1
ASSNGNTIY	TRBV9	.	TRBJ1-3
ASSTGGAMTQY	TRBV7-9	.	TRBJ2-5
ASSIDEAGSSYNEQF	TRBV19	TRBD2	TRBJ2-1
ASSTLGQGGDEQF	TRBV19	TRBD1	TRBJ2-1
ASSERVEQF	TRBV2	.	TRBJ2-1
ASSLGLAGNEQF	TRBV11-2	TRBD2	TRBJ2-1
AWSGLAGGTDTQY	TRBV30	TRBD2	TRBJ2-3
ASSLDRGRTEAF	TRBV5-1	TRBD1	TRBJ1-1
ASTPAGEPGELF	TRBV11-3	TRBD2	TRBJ2-2
ASNRQGGQPQH	TRBV6-1	TRBD1	TRBJ1-5
ASSPSYGGTDTQY	TRBV4-2	.	TRBJ2-3
ASSLASKYNSPLH	TRBV19	.	TRBJ1-6
ASRPGQGSEAF	TRBV28	TRBD1	TRBJ1-1
ASSPGQGYGYT	TRBV7-2	.	TRBJ1-2
ASKETYNEQF	TRBV10-1	.	TRBJ2-1
ASSLASGGTDTQY	TRBV13	.	TRBJ2-3
ASTGWGGNTEAF	TRBV5-6	.	TRBJ1-1
SVGQGSDGYT	TRBV29-1	TRBD1	TRBJ1-2
ASSTGTSGKYTGELF	TRBV25-1	TRBD2	TRBJ2-2
ASSVGRGGQPQH	TRBV9	.	TRBJ1-5
ASSSSTSGGVTDTQY	TRBV5-1	TRBD2	TRBJ2-3